This is a list of T cell receptor beta chains from one sample in a study of blood T cell repertoires in COVID-19. Sequenced by immunoSEQ multiplex PCR; TCRdb stores in-frame clones only, minus some. The table lists roughly 70,000 clones, more than 65% of them singletons. Source material: peripheral blood. All receptors come from a human donor in a cohort sampled during active COVID-19. Each CDR3 is given with its conserved first and last residue. A D gene is named only where the DNA matches it firmly. Where a row states a size, it is once, few, many or the class of an expanded clone; other rows omit it.

TRBV7-6,NA,TRBJ2-5,NA,CASSLSAPPASQYF
TRBV24-1,NA,TRBJ1-5,NA,CATATRGNQPQHF
TRBV25-1,NA,TRBJ1-1,NA,CASSDSGGFTEAFF
TRBV18,TRBD1,TRBJ2-3,few,CASSPRTGQGSTDTQYF
TRBV19,NA,TRBJ2-1,NA,CASSIKDSAYNEQFF
TRBV21-1,NA,TRBJ2-3,NA,CASRRDQGGTDTQYF
TRBV19,NA,TRBJ1-1,NA,CASSGQMNTEAFF
TRBV18,NA,TRBJ2-3,NA,CASSPLEGAATQYF
TRBV5-1,TRBD1,TRBJ1-1,NA,CASSQGQGGGLNTEAFF
TRBV2,TRBD2,TRBJ2-2,once,CASSDGLAGGPLRELFF
TRBV19,NA,TRBJ2-3,NA,CASRVAGSDTQYF
TRBV3-1/TRBV3-2,TRBD1,TRBJ2-7,NA,CASSPGQGTYEQYF
TRBV29-1,TRBD1,TRBJ2-5,NA,CSEGQGGGETQYF
TRBV10-3,NA,TRBJ1-6,NA,CAIILEARRPLHF
TRBV6-2/TRBV6-3,NA,TRBJ2-2,NA,CASSDSPGELFF
TRBV11-2,TRBD2,TRBJ2-3,NA,CASSPWRGRTDTQYF
TRBV9,TRBD2,TRBJ2-3,NA,CASSGGTSAGTDTQYF
TRBV28,NA,TRBJ2-7,NA,CASRPGLYAYEQYF
TRBV27,TRBD2,TRBJ2-3,NA,CASSPYAGGTDTQYF
TRBV7-9,NA,TRBJ2-3,NA,CASSLVGFYGRRQGDTQYF
TRBV19,TRBD2,TRBJ2-3,NA,CASSSTRTSGGLTGTQYF
TRBV7-3,TRBD1,TRBJ2-1,NA,CASSRDRGNEQFF
TRBV14,NA,TRBJ2-7,many,CASSQAYEQYF
TRBV19,NA,TRBJ2-5,NA,CASSMNGIRETQYF
TRBV28,NA,TRBJ2-3,NA,CASSLLQGGFLYF
TRBV4-2,TRBD2,TRBJ2-7,once,CASSQDLTGGLSEQYF
TRBV9,NA,TRBJ2-1,NA,CASSPAPQGGPLSSYNEQFF
TRBV12-3/TRBV12-4,NA,TRBJ2-1,NA,CASSTWGLEQFF
TRBV7-3,NA,TRBJ2-5,NA,CASSLGPGETQYF
TRBV6-1,NA,TRBJ2-1,NA,CASSDGRVNEQFF
TRBV10-3,TRBD1,TRBJ2-5,NA,CATVGTGETQYF
TRBV15,TRBD1,TRBJ2-5,NA,CATSNSPGGGETQYF
TRBV7-6,NA,TRBJ1-2,NA,CASSLDSNYGYTF
TRBV28,NA,TRBJ1-1,NA,CASSLLGGGTEAFF
TRBV7-9,NA,TRBJ2-5,NA,CASSQANAETQYF
TRBV18,NA,TRBJ2-5,NA,CASSPRLGQETQYF
TRBV5-1,NA,TRBJ1-1,NA,CASSLNNLVGVEAFF
TRBV6-2/TRBV6-3,NA,TRBJ1-1,NA,CASSYSRATEAFF
TRBV2,TRBD1,TRBJ1-2,once,CASRDGTGDYGYTF
TRBV4-2,TRBD2,TRBJ2-5,NA,CASSPTSGEGETQYF
TRBV28,TRBD1,TRBJ1-5,NA,CASNPTGEGYQPQHF
TRBV6-1,NA,TRBJ1-2,NA,CASSERDYGYTF
TRBV6-2/TRBV6-3,TRBD1,TRBJ2-7,NA,CASSRDRAYEQYF
TRBV7-2,TRBD1,TRBJ1-2,NA,CASSLDRGNGYTF
TRBV9,NA,TRBJ1-2,NA,CASSGGGWTIPLDYGYTF
TRBV5-6,NA,TRBJ2-7,NA,CASSLGARSSYEQYF
TRBV4-3,NA,TRBJ1-2,NA,CASSQDESENYGYTF
TRBV24-1,NA,TRBJ2-1,NA,CATSEGAQYNEQFF
TRBV15,NA,TRBJ1-1,few,CATSRDKGVNTEAFF
TRBV6-5,TRBD1,TRBJ2-5,NA,CASRRTGTQETQYF